This TCR beta chain was captured by sequencing in a study of blood T cell repertoires in COVID-19 (TCRdb year 2020). With regard to the full study: Samples covering the acute and convalescent phases of COVID-19 were provided by collaborators in the United States, Italy and Spain. Nearly every sample came with metadata listing a de-identified subject ID, COVID-19 status, age in years and sex. The repertoires were made available in a free public database intended to serve as a resource for research on the immune response to SARS-CoV-2. Samples were obtained from the ongoing ImmuneRACE study (first 160 participants) and from 1,254 subjects provided by 6 global collaborators. HLA class I and class II types, where available, came from metadata supplied by the sample provider rather than from assay-based typing. Subjects who had been exposed to COVID-19, were actively infected with it, or had recovered from it provided the deeply sampled blood TCRbeta repertoires that made up the dataset. The material from the prospective study consisted of cDNA or gDNA derived from T cells, B-cell-depleted T cells, or PBMCs.

Findings and caveats that apply to the study as a whole: How much clinical and demographic metadata was included differed by source and by participant, and the metadata was provided uncurated.

V is reduced by 3 bases and J by 3 bases, leaving a spacing of 15 bases between them. The CDR3 runs 15 amino acids, cysteine and phenylalanine included. CDR3 DNA only is kept here, 45 bases in frame from base 1. Reading the germline V gene gives CDR1 SGHDT and CDR2 YYEEEE. TCRbeta CDR3 regions were amplified from genomic DNA by means of the immunoSEQ Assay, a bias-controlled multiplex PCR. Processing in the source paper ran as follows. Within the assay, amplification of reference gene primers was used to estimate how many nucleated cells each sample contained. To quantify the absolute abundance of each unique TCRbeta CDR3 rearrangement, sequence reads were collapsed and filtered. Productive Simpson clonality was computed per sample as the square root of Simpson's diversity index over productive rearrangements. The clones in this table, taken by TCRdb from immuneACCESS, are in-frame only. Not every clone is retained; where verified, under half of the shortfall comes from an unresolved V gene, and the cause of the rest is unknown. The V and J calls and clone size were taken over from that table, and D and trimming were inferred from the DNA. The sample records approximately 480,000 clones, 75% to 90% of which are singletons. The leading ten clones occupy 0.7% of the sample.

Concerning this clone: No antigen is known for it. Within one base of it there is no much larger clone, and no base qualities were kept.

Participants in the prospective study were aged 18 to 89 years, lived in some 24 United States geographic areas, and enrolled through a virtual design. In the prospective study, participants were assigned to cohorts based on the clinical history participants reported in a screening survey and a study questionnaire. For ImmuneRACE Cohort 3, a participant was defined as recovered based on two consecutive negative NP/OP PCR tests, clearance by a healthcare professional, or resolution of symptoms. Each participant in the prospective study had whole blood, serum and a nasopharyngeal or oropharyngeal swab collected by mobile phlebotomists. Participants in the prospective study had the option to provide additional blood draws and questionnaires over a roughly two-month period. Prospective study blood samples were shipped either frozen or at room temperature before DNA extraction.

Material: PBMCs or T cells enriched from blood (not recorded which). This TCR was sampled from a woman aged 18-29 years who had recovered from COVID-19. The sequence is built from TRBV5-6 and TRBJ1-1; there is no confident call for the D gene. The nucleotide sequence reads TGTGCCAGCAGCTGGGAGGCTGCGATGGACACTGAAGCTTTCTTT. This sequence encodes CASSWEAAMDTEAFF.